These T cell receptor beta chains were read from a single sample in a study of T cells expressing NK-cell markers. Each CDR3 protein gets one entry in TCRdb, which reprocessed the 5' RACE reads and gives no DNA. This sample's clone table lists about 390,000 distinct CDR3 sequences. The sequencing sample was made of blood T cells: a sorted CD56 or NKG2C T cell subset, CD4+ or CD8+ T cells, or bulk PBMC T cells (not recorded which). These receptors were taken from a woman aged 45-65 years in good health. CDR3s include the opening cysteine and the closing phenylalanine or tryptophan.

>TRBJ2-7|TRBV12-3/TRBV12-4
CASSPTSGIGQYF
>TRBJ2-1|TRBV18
CASSPPTQGNEQFF
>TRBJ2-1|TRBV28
CASRRIGTGTSYNEQFF
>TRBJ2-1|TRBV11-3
CASSPRTSGGRDEQFF
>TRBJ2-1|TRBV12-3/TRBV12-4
CASSLGLQSGDEQFF
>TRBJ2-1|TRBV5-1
CASSGGLAGVGDNEQFF
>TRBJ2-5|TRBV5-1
CASSLKRLETQYF
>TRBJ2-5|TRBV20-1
CSARGWTRSQETQYF
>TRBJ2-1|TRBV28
CASSFYLAGGYNEQFF
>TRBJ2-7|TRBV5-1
CASSPLGLSYEQYF
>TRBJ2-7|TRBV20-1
CSASPGTGSSYEQYF
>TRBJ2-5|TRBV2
CASRAGQGRQTQYF
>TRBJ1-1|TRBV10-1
CASSEGSGIGTEAFF
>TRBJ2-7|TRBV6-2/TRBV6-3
CASSYDPANEQYF
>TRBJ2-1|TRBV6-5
CASSPSGDEQFF
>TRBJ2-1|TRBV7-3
CASSLTSGSYEQFF
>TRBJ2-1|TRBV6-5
CASSSRDSLYNEQFF
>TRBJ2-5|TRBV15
CATSGGTSGSDETQYF
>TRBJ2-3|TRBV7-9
CASRAVADTQYF
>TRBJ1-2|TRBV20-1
CSARGGDRENNYGYTF
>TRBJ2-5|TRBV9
CASSGGPGTQYF
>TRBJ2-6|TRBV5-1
CASDLGQGSSGANVLTF
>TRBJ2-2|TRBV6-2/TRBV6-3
CASRRTQGSGELFF
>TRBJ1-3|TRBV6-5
CASSRQGTVGNTIYF
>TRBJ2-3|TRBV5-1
CASSIQGGDTQYF
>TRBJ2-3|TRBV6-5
CASSYQTRHTDTQYF
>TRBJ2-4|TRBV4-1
CASSQETGALAKNIQYF
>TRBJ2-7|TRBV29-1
CSVLGSSYEQYF
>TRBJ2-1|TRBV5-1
CASRRLASSYNEQFF
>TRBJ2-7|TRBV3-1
CASSQMGTGPYEQYF
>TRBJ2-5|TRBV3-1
CASNQGTGLQETQYF
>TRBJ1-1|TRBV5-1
CASSSSRTWNTEAFF
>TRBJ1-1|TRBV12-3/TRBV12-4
CASSLQTRTEAFF